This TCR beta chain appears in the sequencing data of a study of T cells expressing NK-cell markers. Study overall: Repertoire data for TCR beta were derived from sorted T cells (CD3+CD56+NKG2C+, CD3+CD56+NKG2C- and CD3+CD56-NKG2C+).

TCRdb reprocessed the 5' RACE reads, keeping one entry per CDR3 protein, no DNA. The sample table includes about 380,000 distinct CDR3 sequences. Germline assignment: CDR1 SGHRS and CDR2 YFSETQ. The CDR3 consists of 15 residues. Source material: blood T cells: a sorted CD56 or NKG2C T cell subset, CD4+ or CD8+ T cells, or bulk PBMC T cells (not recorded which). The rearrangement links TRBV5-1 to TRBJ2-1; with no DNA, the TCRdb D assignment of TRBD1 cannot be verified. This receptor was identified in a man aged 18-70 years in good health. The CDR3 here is CASSFDSRRENEQFF.